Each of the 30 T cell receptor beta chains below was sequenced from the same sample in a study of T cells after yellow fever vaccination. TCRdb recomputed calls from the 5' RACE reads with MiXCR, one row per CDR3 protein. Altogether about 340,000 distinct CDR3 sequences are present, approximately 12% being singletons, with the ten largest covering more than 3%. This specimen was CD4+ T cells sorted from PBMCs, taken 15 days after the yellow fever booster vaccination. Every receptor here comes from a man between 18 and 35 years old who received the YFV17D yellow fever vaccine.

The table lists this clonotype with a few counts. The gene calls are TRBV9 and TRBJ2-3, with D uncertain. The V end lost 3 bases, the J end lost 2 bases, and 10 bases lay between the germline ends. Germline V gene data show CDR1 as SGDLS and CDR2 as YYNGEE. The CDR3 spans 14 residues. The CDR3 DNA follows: TGTGCCAGCAGCGCTCTTCTATTCACAGATACGCAGTATTTT. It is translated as CASSALLFTDTQYF.

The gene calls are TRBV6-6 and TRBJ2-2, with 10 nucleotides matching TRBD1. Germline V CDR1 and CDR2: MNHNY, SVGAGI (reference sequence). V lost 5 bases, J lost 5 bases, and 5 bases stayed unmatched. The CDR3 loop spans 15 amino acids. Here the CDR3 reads CASSRDRGGTGELFF. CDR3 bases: TGTGCCAGCAGTCGGGACAGGGGCGGGACCGGGGAGCTGTTTTTT.

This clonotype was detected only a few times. CDR3 amino acids: CAWSAGASGGVGDTQYF. As DNA, the CDR3 is TGTGCCTGGAGTGCTGGTGCTAGCGGGGGAGTCGGGGATACGCAGTATTTT. The V gene is TRBV30, the J gene TRBJ2-3; 10 bases align to TRBD2. Looked up from germline, CDR1 is GTSNPN and CDR2 is SVGIG (reference sequence). The CDR3 is 17 amino acids. V was pared by 1 base and J by 6 bases, with 13 bases of the junction left unmatched.

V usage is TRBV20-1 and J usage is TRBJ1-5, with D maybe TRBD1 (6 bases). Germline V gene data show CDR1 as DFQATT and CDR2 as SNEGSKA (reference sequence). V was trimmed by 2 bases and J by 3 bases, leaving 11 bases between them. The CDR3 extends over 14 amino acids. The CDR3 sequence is CSARSGGPNQPQHF. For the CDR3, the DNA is TGCAGTGCTAGATCGGGGGGCCCCAATCAGCCCCAGCATTTT.

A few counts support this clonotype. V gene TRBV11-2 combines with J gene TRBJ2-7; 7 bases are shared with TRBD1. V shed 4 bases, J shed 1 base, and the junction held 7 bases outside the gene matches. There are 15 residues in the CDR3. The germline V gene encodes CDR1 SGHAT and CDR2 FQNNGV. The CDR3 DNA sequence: TGTGCCAGCAGCTCAGGACAGGCGATATCCTACGAGCAGTACTTC. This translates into CASSSGQAISYEQYF.

The CDR3 protein is CAAAWASLGGELFF. The CDR3 DNA reads as TGTGCCGCAGCCTGGGCAAGTTTAGGGGGGGAGCTGTTTTTT. The rearrangement uses TRBV6-1 and TRBJ2-2, with D hard to call. V lost 11 bases and J lost 8, with 21 bases in between. CDR1 is MNHNS and CDR2 is SASEGT in the germline V gene. The CDR3 covers 14 residues.

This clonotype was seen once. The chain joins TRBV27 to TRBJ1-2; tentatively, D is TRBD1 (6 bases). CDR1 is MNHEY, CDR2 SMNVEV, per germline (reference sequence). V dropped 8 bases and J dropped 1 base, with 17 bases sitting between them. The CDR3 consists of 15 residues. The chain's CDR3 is CASGRTVRGNYGYTF. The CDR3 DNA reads TGTGCCAGCGGACGGACAGTCCGGGGTAACTATGGCTACACCTTC.

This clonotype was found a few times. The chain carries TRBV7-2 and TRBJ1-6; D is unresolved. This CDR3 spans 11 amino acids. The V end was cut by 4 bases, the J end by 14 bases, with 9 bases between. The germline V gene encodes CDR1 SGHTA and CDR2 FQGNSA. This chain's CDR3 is CASSSWFTLHF. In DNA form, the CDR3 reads TGTGCCAGCAGCTCATGGTTCACCCTCCACTTT. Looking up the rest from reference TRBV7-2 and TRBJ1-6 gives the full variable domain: GAGVSQSPSNKVTEKGKDVELRCDPISGHTALYWYRQSLGQGLEFLIYFQGNSAPDKSGLPSDRFSAERTGGSVSTLTIQRTQQEDSAVYLCASSSWFTLHFGNGTRLTVT.

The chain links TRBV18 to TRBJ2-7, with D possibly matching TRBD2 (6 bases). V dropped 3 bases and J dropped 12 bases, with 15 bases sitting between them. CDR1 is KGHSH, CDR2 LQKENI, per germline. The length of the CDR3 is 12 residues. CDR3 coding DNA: TGTGCCAGCTCACCGGGCGGGACCCCAGGGTACTTC. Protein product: CASSPGGTPGYF.

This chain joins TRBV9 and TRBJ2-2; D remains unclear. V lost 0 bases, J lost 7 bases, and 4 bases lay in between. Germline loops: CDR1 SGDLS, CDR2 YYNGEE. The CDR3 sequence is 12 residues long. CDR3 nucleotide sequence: TGTGCCAGCAGCGTAGTCAACGGGGAGCTGTTTTTT. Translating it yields CASSVVNGELFF.

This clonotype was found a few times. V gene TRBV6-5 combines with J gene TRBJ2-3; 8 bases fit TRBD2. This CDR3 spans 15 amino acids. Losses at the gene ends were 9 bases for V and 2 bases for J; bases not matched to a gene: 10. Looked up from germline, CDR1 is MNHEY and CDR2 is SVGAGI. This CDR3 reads CASTRSGALTDTQYF. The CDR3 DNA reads TGTGCCAGTACCCGTAGCGGGGCCCTCACAGATACGCAGTATTTT.

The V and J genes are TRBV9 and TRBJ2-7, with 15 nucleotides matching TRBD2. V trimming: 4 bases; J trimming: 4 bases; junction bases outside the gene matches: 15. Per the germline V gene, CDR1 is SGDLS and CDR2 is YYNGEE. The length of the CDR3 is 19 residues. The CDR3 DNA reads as TGTGCCAGCAGCCCCCGAGGGACTAGCGGGGGGCCTTGGGGTTACGAGCAGTACTTC. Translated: CASSPRGTSGGPWGYEQYF.

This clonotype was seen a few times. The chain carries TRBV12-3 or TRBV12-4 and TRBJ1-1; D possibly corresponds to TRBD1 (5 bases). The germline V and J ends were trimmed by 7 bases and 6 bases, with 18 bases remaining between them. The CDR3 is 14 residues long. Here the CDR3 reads CASTPFRRGAEAFF. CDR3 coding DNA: TGTGCCAGCACTCCCTTCAGGAGGGGAGCTGAAGCTTTCTTT.

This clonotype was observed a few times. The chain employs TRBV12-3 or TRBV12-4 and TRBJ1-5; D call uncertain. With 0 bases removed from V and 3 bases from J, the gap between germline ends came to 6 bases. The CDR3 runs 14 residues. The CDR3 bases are TGTGCCAGCAGTTTAGCCGGGCTCAATCAGCCCCAGCATTTT. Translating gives CASSLAGLNQPQHF.

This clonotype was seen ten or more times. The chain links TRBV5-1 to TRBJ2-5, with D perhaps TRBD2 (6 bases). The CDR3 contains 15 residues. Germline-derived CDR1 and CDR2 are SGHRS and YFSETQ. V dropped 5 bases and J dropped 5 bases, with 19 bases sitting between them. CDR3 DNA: TGCGCCAGCAGGAATAGCGGCAACGCGGAGGAGACCCAGTACTTC. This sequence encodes CASRNSGNAEETQYF.

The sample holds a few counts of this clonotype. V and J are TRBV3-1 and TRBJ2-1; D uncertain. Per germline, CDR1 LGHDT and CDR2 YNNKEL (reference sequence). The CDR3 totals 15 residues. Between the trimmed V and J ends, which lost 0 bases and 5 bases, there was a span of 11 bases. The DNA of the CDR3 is TGTGCCAGCAGCCAAGATCTGGTCACCCACAATGAGCAGTTCTTC. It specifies CASSQDLVTHNEQFF.

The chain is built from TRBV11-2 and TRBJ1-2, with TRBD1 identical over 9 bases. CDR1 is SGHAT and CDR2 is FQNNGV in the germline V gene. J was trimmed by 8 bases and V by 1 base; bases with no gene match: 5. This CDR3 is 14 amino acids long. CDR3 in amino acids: CASSLGTGEEGYTF. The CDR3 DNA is TGTGCCAGCAGCTTAGGGACAGGGGAGGAAGGCTACACCTTC.

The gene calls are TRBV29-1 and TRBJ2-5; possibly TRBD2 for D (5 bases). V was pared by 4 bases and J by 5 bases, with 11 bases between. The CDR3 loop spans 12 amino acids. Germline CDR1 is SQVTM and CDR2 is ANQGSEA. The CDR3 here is CSVASGSETQYF. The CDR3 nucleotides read TGCAGCGTTGCTTCGGGGAGCGAGACCCAGTACTTC.

CDR3 DNA sequence: TGTGCCAGCAGCGACTCTACAGGGGTGAACTATGGCTACACCTTC. Residues: CASSDSTGVNYGYTF. The J gene is TRBJ1-2, the V gene TRBV25-1; 7 positions match TRBD1. This CDR3 is 15 amino acids long. Germline V gene lookup returns CDR1 MGHDK and CDR2 SYGVNS. Unmatched junction bases numbered 9, after V lost 6 bases and J lost 2 bases.

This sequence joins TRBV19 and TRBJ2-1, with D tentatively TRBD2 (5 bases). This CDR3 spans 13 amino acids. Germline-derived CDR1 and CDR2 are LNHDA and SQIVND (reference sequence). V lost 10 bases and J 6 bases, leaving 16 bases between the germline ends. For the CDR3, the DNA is TGTGCCACCCAACTTGTCGGGGTCAATGAGCAGTTCTTC. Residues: CATQLVGVNEQFF.

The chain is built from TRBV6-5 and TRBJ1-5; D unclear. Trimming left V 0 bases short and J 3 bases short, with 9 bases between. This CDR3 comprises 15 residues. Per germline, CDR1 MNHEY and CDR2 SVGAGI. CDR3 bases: TGTGCCAGCAGTTACTCGAGTCGGCTCAATCAGCCCCAGCATTTT. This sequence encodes CASSYSSRLNQPQHF.

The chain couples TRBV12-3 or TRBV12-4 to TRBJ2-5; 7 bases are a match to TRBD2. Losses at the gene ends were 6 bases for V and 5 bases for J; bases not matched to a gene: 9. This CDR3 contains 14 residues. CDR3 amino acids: CASSTGRGVETQYF. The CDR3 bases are TGTGCCAGCAGCACCGGCCGGGGGGTGGAGACCCAGTACTTC.

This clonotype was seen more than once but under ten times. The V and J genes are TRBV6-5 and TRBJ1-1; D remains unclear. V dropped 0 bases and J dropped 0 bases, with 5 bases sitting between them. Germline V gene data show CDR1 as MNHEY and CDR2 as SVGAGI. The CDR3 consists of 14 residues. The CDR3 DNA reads TGTGCCAGCAGTTACTCGGGGATGAACACTGAAGCTTTCTTT. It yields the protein CASSYSGMNTEAFF.

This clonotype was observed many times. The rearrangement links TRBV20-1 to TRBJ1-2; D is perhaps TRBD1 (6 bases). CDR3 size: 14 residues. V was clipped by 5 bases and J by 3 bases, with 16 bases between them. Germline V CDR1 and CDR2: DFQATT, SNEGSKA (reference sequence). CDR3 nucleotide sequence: TGCAGTGCTGACCCCCAGGGGCTGGACTATGGCTACACCTTC. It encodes CSADPQGLDYGYTF.

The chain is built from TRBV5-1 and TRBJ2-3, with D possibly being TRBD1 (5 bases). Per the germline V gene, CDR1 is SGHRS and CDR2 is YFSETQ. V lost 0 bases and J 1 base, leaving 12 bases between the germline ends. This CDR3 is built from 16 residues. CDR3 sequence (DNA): TGCGCCAGCAGCTTGGGGCATGAGACAGGCACAGATACGCAGTATTTT. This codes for CASSLGHETGTDTQYF.

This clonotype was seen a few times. CDR3 DNA sequence: TGTGCCAGCAGTTTAGGGGACGGCACAACGAACACTGAAGCTTTCTTT. Translating gives CASSLGDGTTNTEAFF. The chain is built from TRBV12-3 or TRBV12-4 and TRBJ1-1; D possibly corresponds to TRBD1 (5 bases). The V end was cut by 1 base, the J end by 1 base, with 13 bases between. This CDR3 has 16 residues.

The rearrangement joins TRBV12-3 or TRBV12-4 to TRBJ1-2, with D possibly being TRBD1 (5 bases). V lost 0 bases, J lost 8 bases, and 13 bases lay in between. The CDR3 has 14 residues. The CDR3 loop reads CASSLAVAGRGYTF. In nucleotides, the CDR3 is TGTGCCAGCAGTTTAGCGGTTGCGGGGCGAGGCTACACCTTC.

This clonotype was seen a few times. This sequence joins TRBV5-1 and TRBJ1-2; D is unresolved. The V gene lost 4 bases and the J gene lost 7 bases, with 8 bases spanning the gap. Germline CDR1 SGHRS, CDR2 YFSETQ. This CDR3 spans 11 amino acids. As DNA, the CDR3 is TGCGCCAGCAGCCGCCGGGGTGGCTACACCTTC. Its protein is CASSRRGGYTF.

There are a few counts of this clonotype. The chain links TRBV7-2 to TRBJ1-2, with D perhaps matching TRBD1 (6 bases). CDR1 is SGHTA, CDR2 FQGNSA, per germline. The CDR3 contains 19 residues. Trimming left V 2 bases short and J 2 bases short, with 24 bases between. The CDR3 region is CASSLRPLITTGPNYGYTF. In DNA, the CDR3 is TGTGCCAGCAGCTTAAGGCCCTTAATTACGACAGGACCGAACTATGGCTACACCTTC.

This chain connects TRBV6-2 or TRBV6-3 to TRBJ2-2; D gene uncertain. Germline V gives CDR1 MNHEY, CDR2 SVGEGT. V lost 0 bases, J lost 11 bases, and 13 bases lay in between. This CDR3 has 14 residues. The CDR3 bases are TGTGCCAGCAGTTACTCTCGGAAGTCAGGAGAGCTGTTTTTT. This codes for CASSYSRKSGELFF.